This T cell receptor (beta chain) was sequenced for a study of blood T cell repertoires in COVID-19. Overall study: Some COVID-19 samples were acute and others convalescent; all came from the United States, Italy and Spain.

Method: immunoSEQ multiplex PCR; TCRdb's copy keeps in-frame clones and lacks some. The sample shows roughly 170,000 clones, around 87% of them seen only once. The V and J ends lost 6 bases and 9 bases respectively, with 18 bases between them. The CDR3 covers 14 residues. CDR1 is MDHEN and CDR2 is SYDVKM in the germline V gene. The rearrangement joins TRBV28 to TRBJ1-5; TRBD1 might be the D (6 bases). This sequence was found in a man aged 40-50 years with active or convalescent COVID-19. Sequenced sample: peripheral blood. CDR3 residues: CASSLGTTGRPQHF. CDR3 coding DNA: TGTGCCAGCAGCCTAGGGACAACAGGGAGGCCCCAGCATTTT. The full variable domain, completed using reference TRBV28 and TRBJ1-5, is DVKVTQSSRYLVKRTGEKVFLECVQDMDHENMFWYRQDPGLGLRLIYFSYDVKMKEKGDIPEGYSVSREKKERFSLILESASTNQTSMYLCASSLGTTGRPQHFGDGTRLSIL.